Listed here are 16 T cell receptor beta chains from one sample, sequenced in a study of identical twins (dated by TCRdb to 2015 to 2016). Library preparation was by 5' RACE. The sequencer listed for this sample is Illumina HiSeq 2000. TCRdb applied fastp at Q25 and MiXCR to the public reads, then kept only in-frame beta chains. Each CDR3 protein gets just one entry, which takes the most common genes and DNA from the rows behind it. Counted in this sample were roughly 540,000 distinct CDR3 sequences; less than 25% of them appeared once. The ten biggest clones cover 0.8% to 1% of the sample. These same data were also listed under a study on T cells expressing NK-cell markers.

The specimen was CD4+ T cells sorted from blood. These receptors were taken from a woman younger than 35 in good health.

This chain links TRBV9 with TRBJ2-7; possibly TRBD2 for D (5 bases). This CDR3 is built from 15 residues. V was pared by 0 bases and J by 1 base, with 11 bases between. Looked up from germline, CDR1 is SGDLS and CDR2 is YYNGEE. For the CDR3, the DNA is TGTGCCAGCAGCGTAGCCCCCACTAGATCCTACGAGCAGTACTTC. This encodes CASSVAPTRSYEQYF.

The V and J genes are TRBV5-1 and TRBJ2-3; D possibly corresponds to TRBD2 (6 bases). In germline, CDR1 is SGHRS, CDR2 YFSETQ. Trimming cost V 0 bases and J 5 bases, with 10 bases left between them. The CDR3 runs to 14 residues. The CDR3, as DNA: TGCGCCAGCAGCTTGGCGGGAGTGGGAGATACGCAGTATTTT. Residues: CASSLAGVGDTQYF. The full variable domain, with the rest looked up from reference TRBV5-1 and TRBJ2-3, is KAGVTQTPRYLIKTRGQQVTLSCSPISGHRSVSWYQQTPGQGLQFLFEYFSETQRNKGNFPGRFSGRQFSNSRSEMNVSTLELGDSALYLCASSLAGVGDTQYFGPGTRLTVL.

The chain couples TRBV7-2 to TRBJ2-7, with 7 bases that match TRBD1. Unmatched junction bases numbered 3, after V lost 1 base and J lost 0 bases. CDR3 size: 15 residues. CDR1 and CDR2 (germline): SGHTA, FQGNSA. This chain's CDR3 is CASSLVGTVSYEQYF. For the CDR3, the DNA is TGTGCCAGCAGCTTAGTTGGGACAGTCTCCTACGAGCAGTACTTC.

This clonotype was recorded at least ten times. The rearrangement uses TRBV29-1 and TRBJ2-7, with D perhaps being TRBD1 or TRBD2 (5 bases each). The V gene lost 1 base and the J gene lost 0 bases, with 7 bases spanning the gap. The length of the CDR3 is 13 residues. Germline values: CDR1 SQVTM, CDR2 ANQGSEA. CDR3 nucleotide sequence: TGCAGCGTTGAAGTTGGGACCTCCTACGAGCAGTACTTC. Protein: CSVEVGTSYEQYF.

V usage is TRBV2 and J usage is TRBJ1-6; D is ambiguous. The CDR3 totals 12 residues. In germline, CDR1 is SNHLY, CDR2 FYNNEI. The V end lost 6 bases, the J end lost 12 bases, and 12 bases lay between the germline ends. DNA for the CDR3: TGTGCCAGCAGCCCTGAACATTTACCCCTCCACTTT. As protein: CASSPEHLPLHF.

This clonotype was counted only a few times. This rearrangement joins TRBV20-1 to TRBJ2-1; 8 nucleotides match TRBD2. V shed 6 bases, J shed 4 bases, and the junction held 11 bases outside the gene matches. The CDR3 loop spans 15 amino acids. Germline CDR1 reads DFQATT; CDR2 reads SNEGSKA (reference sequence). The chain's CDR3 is CSALVIREGYNEQFF. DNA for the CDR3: TGCAGTGCCCTTGTTATACGGGAGGGGTACAATGAGCAGTTCTTC.

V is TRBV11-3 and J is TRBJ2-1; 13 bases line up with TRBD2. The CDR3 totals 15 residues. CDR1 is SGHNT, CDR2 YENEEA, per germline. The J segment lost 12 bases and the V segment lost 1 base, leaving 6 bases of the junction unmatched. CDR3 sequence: CASSLAGTSGMLQFF. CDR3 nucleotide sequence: TGTGCCAGCAGCTTAGCCGGGACTAGCGGGATGTTGCAGTTCTTC.

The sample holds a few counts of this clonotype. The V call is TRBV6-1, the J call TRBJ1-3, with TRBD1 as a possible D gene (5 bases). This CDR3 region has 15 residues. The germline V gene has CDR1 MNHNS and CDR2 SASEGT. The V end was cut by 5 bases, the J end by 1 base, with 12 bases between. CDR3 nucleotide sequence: TGTGCCAGCAGTCCCACCGGGGGGTCTGGAAACACCATATATTTT. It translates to CASSPTGGSGNTIYF.

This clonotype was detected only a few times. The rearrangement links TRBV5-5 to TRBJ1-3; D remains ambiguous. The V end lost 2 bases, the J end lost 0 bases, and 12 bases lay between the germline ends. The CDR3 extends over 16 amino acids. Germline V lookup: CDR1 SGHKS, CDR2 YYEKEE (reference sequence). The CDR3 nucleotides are TGTGCCAGCAGCTTAACGCAGCTGTACTCTGGAAACACCATATATTTT. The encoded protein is CASSLTQLYSGNTIYF.

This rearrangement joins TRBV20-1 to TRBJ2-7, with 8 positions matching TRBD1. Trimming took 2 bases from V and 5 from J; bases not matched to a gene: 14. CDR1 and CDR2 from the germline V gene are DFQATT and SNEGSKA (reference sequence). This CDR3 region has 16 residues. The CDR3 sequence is CSARRGIQGETHEQYF. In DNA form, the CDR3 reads TGCAGTGCTAGAAGGGGGATACAGGGGGAGACCCACGAGCAGTACTTC.

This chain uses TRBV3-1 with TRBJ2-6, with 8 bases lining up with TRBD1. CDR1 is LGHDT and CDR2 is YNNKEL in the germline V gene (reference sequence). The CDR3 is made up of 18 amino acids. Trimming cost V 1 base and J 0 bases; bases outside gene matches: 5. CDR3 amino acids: CASSQGHRGFSGANVLTF. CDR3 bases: TGTGCCAGCAGCCAAGGGCACAGGGGGTTCTCTGGGGCCAACGTCCTGACTTTC. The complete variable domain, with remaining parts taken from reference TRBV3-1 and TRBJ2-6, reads DTAVSQTPKYLVTQMGNDKSIKCEQNLGHDTMYWYKQDSKKFLKIMFSYNNKELIINETVPNRFSPKSPDKAHLNLHINSLELGDSAVYFCASSQGHRGFSGANVLTFGAGSRLTVL.

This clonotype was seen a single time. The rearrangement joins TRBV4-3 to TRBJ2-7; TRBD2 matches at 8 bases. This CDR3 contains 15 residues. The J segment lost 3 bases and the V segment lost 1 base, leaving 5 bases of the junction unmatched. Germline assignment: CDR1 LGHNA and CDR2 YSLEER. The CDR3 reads CASSQVGGEGYEQYF. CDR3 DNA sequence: TGCGCCAGCAGCCAAGTCGGGGGGGAGGGCTACGAGCAGTACTTC.

CDR3 residues: CASSLDAQRYGYTF. In nucleotides, the CDR3 is TGCGCCAGCAGCTTGGACGCACAACGATATGGCTACACCTTC. The J gene is TRBJ1-2, the V gene TRBV5-1, with D uncertain. The germline V gene encodes CDR1 SGHRS and CDR2 YFSETQ. V dropped 0 bases and J dropped 5 bases, with 11 bases sitting between them. This CDR3 contains 14 residues.

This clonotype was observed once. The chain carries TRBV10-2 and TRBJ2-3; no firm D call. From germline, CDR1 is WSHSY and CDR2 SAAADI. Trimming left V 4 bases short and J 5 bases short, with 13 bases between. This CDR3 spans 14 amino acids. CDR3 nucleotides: TGCGCCAGCAGTGCCACGGAGTTAATAGATACGCAGTATTTT. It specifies CASSATELIDTQYF.

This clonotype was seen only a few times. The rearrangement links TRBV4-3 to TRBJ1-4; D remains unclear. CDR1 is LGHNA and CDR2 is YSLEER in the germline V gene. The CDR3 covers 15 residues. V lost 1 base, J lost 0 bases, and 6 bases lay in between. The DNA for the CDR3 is TGCGCCAGCAGCCAAGTCCTAGCAACTAATGAAAAACTGTTTTTT. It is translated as CASSQVLATNEKLFF.

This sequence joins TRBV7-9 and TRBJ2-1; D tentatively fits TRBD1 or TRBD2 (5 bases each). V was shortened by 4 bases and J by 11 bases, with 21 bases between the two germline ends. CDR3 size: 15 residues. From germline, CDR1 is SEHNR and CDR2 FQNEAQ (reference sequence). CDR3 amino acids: CASSSIGTDLSQQFF. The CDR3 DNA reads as TGTGCCAGCAGCTCTATCGGGACGGATCTTTCTCAGCAGTTCTTC.